The entry below describes one TCR beta chain. Isolated RNA was reverse transcribed into cDNA used as the sequencing template. Only in-frame clones appear in the TCRdb table, and some are missing; sequencing was by immunoSEQ multiplex PCR. The sample comprises under 150,000 clones, approximately 51% of which are singletons, and 3% to 4% rests with the top ten. The data are from a study of CD8+ T cells in alopecia areata. Across the study: Treated individuals took tofacitinib by mouth, 5 to 10 mg twice daily.

Treatment: oral pan-JAK inhibitor, 5-10 mg twice daily. Sorting of PBMCs yielded the CD4+ and CD8+ T cells. The V gene's germline CDR1 is SGHRS and CDR2 YFSETQ. This CDR3 is 21 amino acids long. V lost 5 bases and J lost 3; bases outside the gene matches: 25. The chain combines TRBV5-1 with TRBJ2-7; TRBD2 aligns across 11 bases. The receptor's source is a human donor with alopecia areata. The specimen comprised CD4+ T cells sorted from blood, sampled at week 24, from a patient treated with tofacitinib. CDR3 sequence reads: CASRVQTVAAGTSGHFYEQYF. The DNA of the CDR3 is TGCGCCAGCAGAGTTCAAACCGTGGCCGCCGGGACTAGCGGCCACTTCTACGAGCAGTACTTC.